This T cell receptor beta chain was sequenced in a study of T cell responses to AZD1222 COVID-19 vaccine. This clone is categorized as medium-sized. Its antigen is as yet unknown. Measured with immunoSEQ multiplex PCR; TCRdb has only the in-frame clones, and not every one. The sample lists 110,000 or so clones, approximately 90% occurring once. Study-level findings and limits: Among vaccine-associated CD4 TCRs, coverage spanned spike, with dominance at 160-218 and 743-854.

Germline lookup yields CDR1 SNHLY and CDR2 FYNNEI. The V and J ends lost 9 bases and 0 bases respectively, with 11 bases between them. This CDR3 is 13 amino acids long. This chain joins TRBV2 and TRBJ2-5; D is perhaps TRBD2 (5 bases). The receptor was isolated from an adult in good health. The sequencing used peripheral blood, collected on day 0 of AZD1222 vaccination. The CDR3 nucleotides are TGTGCCAGTGCCGTGGACTACCAAGAGACCCAGTACTTC. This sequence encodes CASAVDYQETQYF.